This T cell receptor (beta chain) was captured in a study of blood T cell repertoires in COVID-19. Overall study context: Collection of acute and convalescent COVID-19 samples took place in the United States, Italy and Spain. Sample material is recorded as cDNA or gDNA derived from T cells, B-cell-depleted T cells, or PBMCs.

This CDR3 is built from 16 residues. CDR1 MNHNY and CDR2 SVGAGI come from the germline V gene (reference sequence). Trimming removed 4 bases at V and 5 bases at J, with 18 bases between. Some clones are missing from TCRdb's copy, which holds only in-frame ones; the method was immunoSEQ multiplex PCR. Found here are 150,000 to 200,000 clones, about 86% of them singletons; the top ten hold roughly 19%. Sequencing input: peripheral blood. The sequence was collected from a woman older than 75 with acute or convalescent COVID-19. This chain links TRBV6-6 with TRBJ1-5; D remains ambiguous. The CDR3 coding sequence is TGTGCCAGCAGTTCCCTCGTTCTGAGAGGAGATCAGCCCCAGCATTTT. It specifies CASSSLVLRGDQPQHF.